This TCR beta chain was found in a study of cytomegalovirus exposure and HLA in healthy donors. Background on the study: In terms of ancestry, the Caucasian-associated cluster contained about four fifths of the 300 to 400 genotyped donors.

General study results and limits: The classifier, whose performance was assessed in both the original and validation cohorts, reportedly diagnosed cytomegalovirus status with high specificity and sensitivity. There were under 200 TCR beta chains listed as cytomegalovirus-associated. It was shown in a later analysis that HLA-associated TCR beta chains were more clonally expanded than other, equally common chains.

Researchers ran the PCR with 60 Vbeta and 13 Jbeta primers. Assay used: immunoSEQ multiplex PCR; TCRdb lists only in-frame clones, some missing. The sample carries approximately 260,000 clones, almost 85% recorded once. A word on this clone: The target antigen is unknown.

The CDR3 covers 14 residues. CDR1 MNHEY and CDR2 SMNVEV come from the germline V gene (reference sequence). V lost 3 bases to trimming and J lost 8 bases; unmatched junction nucleotides: 6. This sequence joins TRBV27 and TRBJ1-4, with 7 nucleotides matching TRBD1. Sequenced input: PBMCs. This clonotype was sampled from a woman aged 40 to 50 in good health and CMV-seropositive. DNA of the CDR3: TGTGCCAGCAGTTTCCGACAGGGTGTCGAAAAACTGTTTTTT. It specifies CASSFRQGVEKLFF.